Here is one T cell receptor (beta chain) with its context. The antigen is unknown. This may be a read error, as it is one base from a much larger clone. This specimen belongs to a study of shared clonotypes between healthy human individuals. Across the whole study: Researchers assigned three CD4 naive, three CD4 memory, two CD8 naive and one CD8 memory plate to each donor.

This was a deep-level run. The authors loaded about 200 ng DNA, some 32,000 T cell genomes, into sorted-subset replicate PCRs. Sequencing was performed with immunoSEQ multiplex PCR; in TCRdb, only in-frame clones are kept and a portion is missing. Of some 240,000 clones in the sample, under 80% were seen once. The study, taken as a whole, reports: The expectation was that sequencing depth would affect clonotype sharing among donors.

The CDR3 is 13 residues long. Trimming shortened V by 6 bases and J by 1 base, and 9 bases separated the two germline ends. Germline V gene sequence: CDR1 SGHVS, CDR2 FQNEAQ. The receptor comes from a man aged 30 to 39 in good health. The chain is built from TRBV7-8 and TRBJ1-1; no definite D call. Source material: memory CD4+ T cells sorted from blood. Specified subset: CD45RA-negative fraction. The chain's CDR3 is CASRLTGNTEAFF. The CDR3, as DNA: TGTGCCAGCAGGTTAACGGGGAACACTGAAGCTTTCTTT.